A selection of T cell receptor beta chains follows, all from one sample in a study of blood T cells in healthy people across ages. TCRdb called the 5' RACE reads again in MiXCR, with one record for every CDR3 protein. The table lists more than 800,000 distinct CDR3 sequences, 25% to 35% of them singletons. Sequencing input: blood. The receptors shown here come from a woman over 75 in good health. Each CDR3 is given with its conserved first and last residue. The D gene is left open where the match is weak. The size entry is marked missing in some rows and otherwise reads once, few, many or a size class.

V	J	D	size	DNA	CDR3
TRBV6-2/TRBV6-3	TRBJ1-2	TRBD1	few	TGTGCCAGCAGTTCTCACGAGAAGACAGGGATCTATGGCTACACCTTC	CASSSHEKTGIYGYTF
TRBV5-6	TRBJ1-2	TRBD1	many	TGTGCCAGCAGCTATATGACAGGGAACTATGGCTACACCTTC	CASSYMTGNYGYTF
TRBV20-1	TRBJ2-2	-	few	TGCAGTGCCCTTAAGGGGCGAGAGACCGGGGAGCTGTTTTTT	CSALKGRETGELFF
TRBV18	TRBJ2-5	-	-	TGTGCCAGCTCACCTGGGCCTCAACGGGAGACCCAGTACTTC	CASSPGPQRETQYF
TRBV27	TRBJ2-5	-	-	TGTGCCAGCAGTTTCCCCTTAGGTGGGGGGCGCAATGAGCAGTACTTC	CASSFPLGGGRNEQYF
TRBV5-1	TRBJ2-7	TRBD2	-	TGCGCCAGCAGCCCAGGGAGCGGGAGCCGAAGTCGCGAGCAGTACTTC	CASSPGSGSRSREQYF
TRBV27	TRBJ1-2	-	many	TGTGCCAGCGGCTACGGCGGGGGGCCTGGCTACACCTTC	CASGYGGGPGYTF
TRBV20-1	TRBJ2-7	TRBD2	-	TGCAGTGCTAGAGATGTCCCTAGCGGGGGGGCCTTAAAAAATTGGCAGTACTTC	CSARDVPSGGALKNWQYF
TRBV7-9	TRBJ1-2	-	-	TGTGCCAGCAGCTTAACCCCTGAAGGCTACACCTTC	CASSLTPEGYTF
TRBV30	TRBJ1-5	-	few	TGTGCCTGGAGTGTCCAGGGCGACCAGCCCCAGCATTTT	CAWSVQGDQPQHF
TRBV5-5	TRBJ2-1	-	-	TGTGCCAGCAGCTTGGGGCTCGAAGGTTTGAAGTTCTTC	CASSLGLEGLKFF
TRBV10-1	TRBJ2-1	-	-	TGCGCCAGCAGTGAGCCGAGGTGGGGGCTGACCTACAATGAGCAGTTCTTC	CASSEPRWGLTYNEQFF
TRBV30	TRBJ2-5	TRBD1	many	TGTGCCTGGGATAGAACGACAGGGGGAAGGGAGACCCAGTACTTC	CAWDRTTGGRETQYF
TRBV2	TRBJ2-6	-	few	TGTGCCAGCAGAGCAGGGGAGGGTGGGGCCAACGTCCTGACTTTC	CASRAGEGGANVLTF
TRBV28	TRBJ2-7	-	many	TGTTTTACCGGGACCCAGGGAGGAAGCGAGCAGTACTTC	CFTGTQGGSEQYF
TRBV15	TRBJ2-6	-	-	TGTGCCACCAGCAGAGGGCAGGAGACAGGGGCCAACGTCCTGACTTTC	CATSRGQETGANVLTF
TRBV12-3/TRBV12-4	TRBJ1-1	-	-	TGTGCCAGCAGAGCTACCGGGAGATATGGGACTGGAGCTTTCTTT	CASRATGRYGTGAFF
TRBV27	TRBJ2-1	TRBD1	-	TGTGCCAGCAGTTACAGGGGGCACTACAATGAGCAGTTCTTC	CASSYRGHYNEQFF
TRBV7-2	TRBJ1-3	TRBD1	-	TGTGCCAGCAGCGTCGGACAGGGGGTAACTGGAAACACCATATATTTT	CASSVGQGVTGNTIYF
TRBV20-1	TRBJ2-5	-	-	TGCAGTGCAAAAAGAGGGGGGAACCAAGAGACCCAGTACTTC	CSAKRGGNQETQYF
TRBV20-1	TRBJ1-6	TRBD1	-	TGCAGTGCTACAGGGGGAGATAATTCACCCCTCCACTTT	CSATGGDNSPLHF
TRBV20-1	TRBJ2-3	-	few	TGCAGTGCTGCCATTTCTGAGGGCCGAACAGATACGCAGTATTTT	CSAAISEGRTDTQYF
TRBV7-2	TRBJ2-1	TRBD2	many	TGTGCCAGCAGCGTTAGGGCTAGCGGGGGGCCTTACAATGAGCAGTTCTTC	CASSVRASGGPYNEQFF
TRBV14	TRBJ2-3	TRBD1	few	TGTGCCAGCAGCCCCTACAGGGGGTTGAGCACAGATACGCAGTATTTT	CASSPYRGLSTDTQYF
TRBV7-2	TRBJ2-1	-	many	TGTGCCAGCAGCCGCTTCCCAACTCTCTCCTACAATGAGCAGTTCTTC	CASSRFPTLSYNEQFF
TRBV30	TRBJ1-6	TRBD1	-	TGTGCCTGGAGTGGGGTCCGGGACAGGGGGCCCCTCCACTTT	CAWSGVRDRGPLHF
TRBV12-3/TRBV12-4	TRBJ2-5	-	many	TGTGCCAGCAGTACGGTCCAAGGTTTGGGAGAGACCCAGTACTTC	CASSTVQGLGETQYF
TRBV18	TRBJ1-2	-	-	TGTGCCAGCTCACCAAATCTACAGGTTTATGGCTACACCTTC	CASSPNLQVYGYTF
TRBV7-9	TRBJ2-7	-	many	TGTGCCAGCAGCTCCAGGGTAACAGGATACGAGCAGTACTTC	CASSSRVTGYEQYF
TRBV12-5	TRBJ2-5	-	many	TGTGCTAGTGGTTTGTTGCCCCAAGAGACCCAGTACTTC	CASGLLPQETQYF
TRBV11-2	TRBJ2-7	-	many	TGTGCCAGCAGAGGGACCGAGCAGTACTTC	CASRGTEQYF
TRBV6-1	TRBJ2-5	TRBD1	many	TGTGCCAGCACCCGGAGCAACAGGGGGTATAACCAAGAGACCCAGTACTTC	CASTRSNRGYNQETQYF
TRBV7-2	TRBJ1-5	TRBD1	-	TGTGCCAGCAGAAGAGGGGACAGGGAAAGTCCCCAGCATTTT	CASRRGDRESPQHF
TRBV4-2	TRBJ2-3	TRBD2	-	TGTGCCAGCAGCCCGATGAGCGGGATGAGCACAGATACGCAGTATTTT	CASSPMSGMSTDTQYF
TRBV29-1	TRBJ2-4	TRBD2	many	TGCAGCGTTCAATCTAGACCCGGGACTAGGTCCGACATTCAGTACTTC	CSVQSRPGTRSDIQYF
TRBV14	TRBJ2-1	-	-	TGTGCCAGCAGCCGAGAAACAGGTAGCTCCTACAATGAGCAGTTCTTC	CASSRETGSSYNEQFF
TRBV10-2	TRBJ1-3	-	-	TGCGCCAGCAGTGAGTCGAGGACGGATAACTCTGGAAACACCATATATTTT	CASSESRTDNSGNTIYF
TRBV7-2	TRBJ2-1	-	many	TGTGCCAGCAGCTTAGAGCGGGACAACAAATACAATGAGCAGTTCTTC	CASSLERDNKYNEQFF
TRBV4-2	TRBJ1-2	-	few	TGTGCCAGCAGCCGATGGACAGCTACCCTCACTGGGTATGGCTACACCTTC	CASSRWTATLTGYGYTF